The next 5 T cell receptor beta chains were all read from a single sample in a study of OX40 agonist ivuxolimab in advanced cancers. Method: immunoSEQ multiplex PCR; TCRdb's copy keeps in-frame clones and lacks some. The sample has about 46,000 clones, under 90% seen once. The sequences come from CD4+ or CD8+ T cells sorted from blood, collected in a trial of the OX40 agonist ivuxolimab. These receptors came from an adult with an advanced solid tumor such as melanoma, head and neck, liver or kidney cancer.

The chain has TRBV18 and TRBJ1-1; D call uncertain. The germline V and J ends were trimmed by 3 bases and 6 bases, with 14 bases remaining between them. There are 14 residues in the CDR3. Per germline, CDR1 KGHSH and CDR2 LQKENI. CDR3 sequence reads: CASSPSRTDAEAFF. In DNA, the CDR3 is TGTGCCAGCTCACCTTCCCGGACGGACGCTGAAGCTTTCTTT.

The CDR3 spells CASSPGQDASYEQYF. In DNA form, the CDR3 reads TGCGCCAGCAGCCCAGGACAGGATGCCTCCTACGAGCAGTACTTC. This chain uses TRBV5-1 with TRBJ2-7; 7 positions match TRBD1. The CDR3 spans 15 residues. The V segment lost 4 bases and the J segment 0 bases; nucleotides outside the gene matches: 7. From germline, CDR1 is SGHRS and CDR2 YFSETQ. Supplemented by reference TRBV5-1 and TRBJ2-7, the full variable domain reads KAGVTQTPRYLIKTRGQQVTLSCSPISGHRSVSWYQQTPGQGLQFLFEYFSETQRNKGNFPGRFSGRQFSNSRSEMNVSTLELGDSALYLCASSPGQDASYEQYFGPGTRLTVT.

The table lists this clone with a count of one. The chain combines TRBV7-8 with TRBJ2-2; D possibly uses TRBD1 or TRBD2 (5 bases each). From germline, CDR1 is SGHVS and CDR2 FQNEAQ. Trimming took off 5 bases at V and 5 bases at J, with 18 bases between the two ends. The CDR3 is 16 residues long. The CDR3 region has the DNA TGTGCCAGCAGCCAGGGACCGCAAGGGGAAACCGGGGAGCTGTTTTTT. It codes for CASSQGPQGETGELFF.

CDR3 loop: CASSQIIGQGRLREYF. CDR3 DNA: TGTGCCAGCAGCCAGATTATAGGACAGGGCCGCCTCAGAGAGTACTTC. The genes are TRBV4-2 and TRBJ2-7; 8 bases are shared with TRBD1. The length of the CDR3 is 16 residues. Germline values: CDR1 LGHNA, CDR2 YNFKEQ. Trimming took 3 bases from V and 11 from J; bases not matched to a gene: 18.

This clone was found a few times. The J gene is TRBJ2-2, the V gene TRBV7-6, with a possible D match to TRBD1 (6 bases). The CDR3 consists of 13 residues. The germline V gene encodes CDR1 SGHVS and CDR2 FNYEAQ. V lost 4 bases, J lost 7 bases, and 10 bases lay in between. CDR3 in amino acids: CASSSYRDGELFF. The CDR3 DNA is TGTGCCAGCAGCTCCTACAGGGACGGGGAGCTGTTTTTT.